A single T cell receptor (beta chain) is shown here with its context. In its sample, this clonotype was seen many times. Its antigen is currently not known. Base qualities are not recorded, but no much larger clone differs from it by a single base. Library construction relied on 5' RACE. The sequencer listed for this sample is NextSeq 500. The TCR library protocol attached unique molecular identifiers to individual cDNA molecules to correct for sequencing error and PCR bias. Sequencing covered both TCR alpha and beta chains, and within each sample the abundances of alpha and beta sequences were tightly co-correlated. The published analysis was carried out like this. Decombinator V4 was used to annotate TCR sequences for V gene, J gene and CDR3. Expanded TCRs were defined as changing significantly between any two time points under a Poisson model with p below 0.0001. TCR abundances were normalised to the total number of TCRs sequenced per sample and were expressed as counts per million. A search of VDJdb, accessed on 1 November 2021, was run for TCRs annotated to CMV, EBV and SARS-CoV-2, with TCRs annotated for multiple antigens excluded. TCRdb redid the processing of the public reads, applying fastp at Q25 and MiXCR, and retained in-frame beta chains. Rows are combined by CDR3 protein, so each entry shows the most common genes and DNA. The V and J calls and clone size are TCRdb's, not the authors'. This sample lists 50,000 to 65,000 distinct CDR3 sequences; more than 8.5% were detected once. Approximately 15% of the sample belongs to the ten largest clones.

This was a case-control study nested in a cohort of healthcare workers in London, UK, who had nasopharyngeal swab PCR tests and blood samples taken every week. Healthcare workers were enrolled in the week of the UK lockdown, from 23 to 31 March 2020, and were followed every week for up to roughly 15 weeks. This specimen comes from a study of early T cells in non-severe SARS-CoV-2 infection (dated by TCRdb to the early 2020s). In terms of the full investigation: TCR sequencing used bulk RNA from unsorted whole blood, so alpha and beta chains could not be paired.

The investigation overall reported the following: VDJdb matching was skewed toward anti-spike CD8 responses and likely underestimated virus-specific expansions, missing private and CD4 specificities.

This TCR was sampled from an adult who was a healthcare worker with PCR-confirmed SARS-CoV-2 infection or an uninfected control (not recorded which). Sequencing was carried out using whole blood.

The CDR3 corresponds to CASSEYKEVLRDTEAFF. The DNA sequence follows: TGTGCCAGCAGTGAATATAAGGAGGTCCTCAGGGACACTGAAGCTTTCTTT. The V and J genes are TRBV25-1 and TRBJ1-1; the D region possibly corresponds to TRBD1 (5 bases align). The germline V gene supplies CDR1 MGHDK and CDR2 SYGVNS. The trim is 0 bases for V and 3 bases for J, with a gap of 17 bases between the germline ends. Including the terminal cysteine and phenylalanine, the CDR3 comprises 17 residues. The DNA shown is the 51-base CDR3, in frame from base 1.